This TCR beta chain was retrieved from a study of Tregs in tolerant kidney transplant recipients. Whole-study findings and limits: Biological reproducibility was not directly addressed in this study. Some patients' samples used different primers over time, so nucleotide sequences weren't comparable.

The data were produced by immunoSEQ multiplex PCR, yet TCRdb's version contains in-frame clones alone and is incomplete. The sample lists about 73,000 clones, around 98% occurring once. Unstimulated Tregs (CD4+CD25+CD127-) and CD4+CD25- non-Tregs were sorted from PBMCs. Points on this clone: Antigen: not known.

CDR1 and CDR2 (germline): SGDLS, YYNGEE. The V and J ends lost 3 bases and 0 bases, in that order; junction bases with no gene match: 12. This CDR3 comprises 18 residues. This specimen was CD4+ T cells from blood, taken before the transplant. V is TRBV9 and J is TRBJ2-3; TRBD2 agrees at 8 bases. The clonotype originates from a human donor who received a combined kidney and bone marrow transplant. CDR3 in amino acids: CASSGATFGGVSTDTQYF. The CDR3 DNA reads as TGTGCCAGCAGCGGCGCCACTTTCGGGGGGGTTAGCACAGATACGCAGTATTTT.